The clone carrying this T cell receptor (beta chain) was recorded at least ten times. Amplification targeted TCR beta CDR3 regions from RNA transcripts. Carried out on the TCR CDR3, a first-round RT-PCR used the HTBI primer set. TCRdb re-derived calls from the multiplex PCR reads in MiXCR, one entry per CDR3 protein. The sample has around 480,000 distinct CDR3 sequences, around 15% seen once; the top ten hold over 15%. CDR3 length: 12 amino acids. V was clipped by 3 bases and J by 8 bases, with 10 bases between them. The entry originates in a study of T cells in Graves' hyperthyroidism and ophthalmopathy.

This TCR was recovered from a woman under 30 with Graves' hyperthyroidism. Sequencing used blood. This chain connects TRBV12-3 or TRBV12-4 to TRBJ1-2; perhaps TRBD1 as D (5 bases). The CDR3 spells CASSLGRRGYTF. The CDR3 coding sequence is TGTGCCAGCAGTTTGGGACGACGGGGCTACACCTTC.